The 15 T cell receptor beta chains in this list originate from one sample, sequenced in a study of blood T cells in healthy people across ages. The use of a sample-barcoded 5' primer and a J-beta primer mix characterized a second PCR of roughly 6 to 11 cycles. TCRdb itself ran the 5' RACE reads through MiXCR, one entry per CDR3 protein. The top ten clones hold 20% to 25% of a sample with hundreds of thousands of distinct CDR3 sequences, roughly 64% of them seen once. The sample taken for sequencing was blood. The source of these receptors is a man in his thirties or forties in good health.

V and J are TRBV7-9 and TRBJ2-1; TRBD1 or TRBD2 may be the D gene (5 bases each). Germline CDR1 reads SEHNR; CDR2 reads FQNEAQ (reference sequence). The CDR3 runs 15 residues. V was pared by 7 bases and J by 0 bases, with 13 bases between. The CDR3 DNA reads as TGTGCCAGCACCCCGGGACCGAGCTCCTACAATGAGCAGTTCTTC. Residues: CASTPGPSSYNEQFF.

With regard to this clonotype: The junction departs from the called germline gene at one end, perhaps through a read error. J is TRBJ2-5 and V is TRBV4-2; the D is unclear. Germline lookup yields CDR1 LGHNA and CDR2 YNFKEQ. The CDR3 loop spans 13 amino acids. The CDR3 is CASGQVLQETQYF. CDR3 DNA sequence: TGTGCCAGCGGCCAAGTCCTCCAAGAGACCCAGTACTTC.

CDR3 sequence reads: CASSQSIDTQYF. The CDR3 DNA reads as TGTGCCAGCAGCCAGAGTATTGATACGCAGTATTTT. The rearrangement links TRBV3-1 to TRBJ2-3, with no clear D. Germline V gives CDR1 LGHDT, CDR2 YNNKEL (reference sequence). Trimming took 3 bases from V and 6 from J, leaving 7 bases between them. The CDR3 length is 12 residues.

The V and J genes are TRBV25-1 and TRBJ2-4; D ambiguous. The last part of the DNA fits TRBJ2-7 better; the J call may be wrong. In germline, CDR1 is MGHDK, CDR2 SYGVNS. There are 12 residues in the CDR3. The CDR3 reads CASSGSPNEQYF. The DNA for the CDR3 is TGTGCCAGCAGTGGTTCCCCCAACGAGCAGTACTTC.

J is TRBJ2-7 and V is TRBV5-1; D gene ambiguous. V was trimmed by 4 bases and J by 7 bases, leaving 9 bases between them. The CDR3 consists of 11 residues. Germline V gene sequence: CDR1 SGHRS, CDR2 YFSETQ. The CDR3 coding sequence is TGCGCCAGCAGCCTAAACAATGAGCAGTACGTC. It specifies CASSLNNEQYV.

In its sample, this clonotype was seen a few times. This chain's CDR3 is CASSQAGRETQYF. The CDR3 nucleotides read TGTGCCAGCAGCCAGGCAGGCAGGGAGACCCAGTACTTC. The V call is TRBV13, the J call TRBJ2-5, with D unresolved. The CDR3 contains 13 residues. Deletions cut 5 bases from V and 5 bases from J, with 12 bases between. Germline V gene sequence: CDR1 PRHDT, CDR2 FYEKMQ (reference sequence).

The chain carries TRBV15 and TRBJ2-7; tentatively, D is TRBD1 or TRBD2 (5 bases each). CDR1 and CDR2 from the germline V gene are LNHNV and YYDKDF (reference sequence). There are 15 residues in the CDR3. Between the trimmed V and J ends, which lost 0 bases and 5 bases, there was a span of 14 bases. In DNA form, the CDR3 reads TGTGCCACCAGCAGAGAGTACGGGGACCGCCACGAGCAGTACTTC. This gives the protein CATSREYGDRHEQYF.

This clonotype appeared a few times. The genes are TRBV25-1 and TRBJ1-4; D is unresolved. V lost 6 bases to trimming and J lost 5 bases, with 10 bases between them. This CDR3 spans 13 amino acids. Germline values: CDR1 MGHDK, CDR2 SYGVNS. This CDR3 is CASSNRGNEKLFF. As DNA, the CDR3 is TGTGCCAGCAGCAACAGAGGGAATGAAAAACTGTTTTTT.

This rearrangement joins TRBV5-8 to TRBJ2-6; no firm D call. Germline assignment: CDR1 SGHTS and CDR2 YDEGEE. The CDR3 is 15 residues long. The V and J ends lost 2 bases and 4 bases respectively, with 10 bases between them. The CDR3 spells CASSFMAAGANVLTF. The CDR3, as DNA: TGTGCCAGCAGCTTCATGGCAGCCGGGGCCAACGTCCTGACTTTC.

This clonotype was recorded only once. The rearrangement uses TRBV7-2 and TRBJ1-2; D is undetermined. Germline values: CDR1 SGHTA, CDR2 FQGNSA. Trimming took 0 bases from V and 7 from J, leaving 6 bases between them. The CDR3 runs to 12 residues. The CDR3 region has the DNA TGTGCCAGCAGCTTAGCCTCAAGTGGCTACACCTTC. Its translation is CASSLASSGYTF.

V usage is TRBV4-1 and J usage is TRBJ1-5; D unresolved. Trimming cost V 1 base and J 7 bases, with 5 bases left between them. The CDR3 has 12 residues. CDR1 and CDR2 from the germline V gene are MGHRA and YSYEKL. The CDR3 sequence: CASSQGKQPQHF. In nucleotides, the CDR3 is TGCGCCAGCAGCCAAGGGAAGCAGCCCCAGCATTTT.

The chain carries TRBV12-3 or TRBV12-4 and TRBJ1-6; D unresolved. Trimming took 6 bases from V and 8 from J, leaving 14 bases between them. This CDR3 has 14 residues. CDR3 nucleotide sequence: TGTGCCAGCAGCCAAGACCGTGGAGATTCACCCCTCCACTTT. Its protein is CASSQDRGDSPLHF.

About this clonotype itself: Since a much larger clone is just one base distant, this may be a read error. The chain links TRBV7-2 to TRBJ1-5; D gene uncertain. This CDR3 has 14 amino acids. The V and J ends lost 8 bases and 4 bases respectively, with 15 bases between them. The germline CDR1 and CDR2 sequences are SGHTA and FQGNSA. CDR3 DNA: TGTGCCAGCGGCCGAGGGAGGTGGAATCAGCCCCAGCATTTT. It translates to CASGRGRWNQPQHF. Together with reference TRBV7-2 and TRBJ1-5, the CDR3 gives the full variable domain: GAGVSQSPSNKVTEKGKDVELRCDPISGHTALYWYRQSLGQGLEFLIYFQGNSAPDKSGLPSDRFSAERTGGSVSTLTIQRTQQEDSAVYLCASGRGRWNQPQHFGDGTRLSIL.

The chain uses TRBV9 and TRBJ1-2; D possibly corresponds to TRBD1 (5 bases). Germline loops: CDR1 SGDLS, CDR2 YYNGEE. V was pared by 4 bases and J by 8 bases, with 15 bases between. The length of the CDR3 is 13 residues. CDR3 protein: CASSPSPGYGYTF. In DNA, the CDR3 is TGTGCCAGCAGCCCCTCTCCAGGGTACGGCTACACCTTC.

This chain links TRBV7-9 with TRBJ2-1; TRBD2 agrees at 7 bases. The length of the CDR3 is 15 residues. Germline lookup yields CDR1 SEHNR and CDR2 FQNEAQ (reference sequence). Trimming took 6 bases from V and 6 from J; bases not matched to a gene: 11. CDR3 sequence (DNA): TGTGCCAGCAGTTCCGGGACTAAGACCCCCAATGAGCAGTTCTTC. This gives the protein CASSSGTKTPNEQFF.